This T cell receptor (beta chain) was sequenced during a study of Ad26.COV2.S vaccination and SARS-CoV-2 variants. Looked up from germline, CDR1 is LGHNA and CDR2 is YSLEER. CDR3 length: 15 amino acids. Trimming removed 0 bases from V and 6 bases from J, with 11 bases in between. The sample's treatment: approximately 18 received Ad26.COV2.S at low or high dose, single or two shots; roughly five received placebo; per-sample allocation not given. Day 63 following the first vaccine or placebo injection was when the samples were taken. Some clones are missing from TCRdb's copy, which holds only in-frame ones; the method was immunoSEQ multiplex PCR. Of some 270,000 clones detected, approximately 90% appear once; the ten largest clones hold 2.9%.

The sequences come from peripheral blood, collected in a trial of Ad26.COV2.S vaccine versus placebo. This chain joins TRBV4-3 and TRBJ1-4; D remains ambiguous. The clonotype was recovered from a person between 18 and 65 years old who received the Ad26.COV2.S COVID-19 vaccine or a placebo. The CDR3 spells CASSQDARNHEKLFF. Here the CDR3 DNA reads TGCGCCAGCAGCCAAGATGCCCGGAATCATGAAAAACTGTTTTTT.